This T cell receptor beta chain was recorded in a study of identical twins. The donors were all healthy and Caucasian. Each CDR3 protein is one row after TCRdb ran MiXCR on the 5' RACE reads. The data show 230,000 or so distinct CDR3 sequences, around 8.3% seen once. This clonotype turned up a few times. CDR3 length: 17 amino acids. Trimming took 3 bases from V and 0 from J; bases not matched to a gene: 10. Germline V lookup: CDR1 LGHDT, CDR2 YNNKEL (reference sequence). These same records also appear under a second study, on yellow fever vaccine responses in identical twins. This second study says: Vaccine-induced T cell responses in twins were reportedly observed to appear partly convergent, partly personalized.

Sequencing input: CD8+ T cells sorted from blood. The source of this sequence is a young woman in good health. The J gene is TRBJ2-7, the V gene TRBV3-1; 8 bases fit TRBD2. The CDR3 loop is CASSHSSGPYSSYEQYF. As DNA, the CDR3 is TGTGCCAGCAGCCATTCTAGCGGGCCCTATTCCTCCTACGAGCAGTACTTC.